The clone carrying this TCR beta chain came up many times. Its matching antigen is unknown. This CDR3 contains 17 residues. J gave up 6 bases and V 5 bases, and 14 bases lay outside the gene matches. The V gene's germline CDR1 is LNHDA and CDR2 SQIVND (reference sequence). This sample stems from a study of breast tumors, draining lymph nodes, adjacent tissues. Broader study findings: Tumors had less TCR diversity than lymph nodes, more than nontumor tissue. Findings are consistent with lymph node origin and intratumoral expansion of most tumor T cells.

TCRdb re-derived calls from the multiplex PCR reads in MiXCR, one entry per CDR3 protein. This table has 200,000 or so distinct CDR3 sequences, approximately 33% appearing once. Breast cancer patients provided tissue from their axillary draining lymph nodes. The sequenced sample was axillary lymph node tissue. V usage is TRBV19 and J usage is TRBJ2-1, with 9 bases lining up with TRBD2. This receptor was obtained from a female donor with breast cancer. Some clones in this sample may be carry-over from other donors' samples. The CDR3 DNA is TGTGCCAGTAGTGACCCCCGGGTTGCGGGGGGGCGCAATGAGCAGTTCTTC. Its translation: CASSDPRVAGGRNEQFF.